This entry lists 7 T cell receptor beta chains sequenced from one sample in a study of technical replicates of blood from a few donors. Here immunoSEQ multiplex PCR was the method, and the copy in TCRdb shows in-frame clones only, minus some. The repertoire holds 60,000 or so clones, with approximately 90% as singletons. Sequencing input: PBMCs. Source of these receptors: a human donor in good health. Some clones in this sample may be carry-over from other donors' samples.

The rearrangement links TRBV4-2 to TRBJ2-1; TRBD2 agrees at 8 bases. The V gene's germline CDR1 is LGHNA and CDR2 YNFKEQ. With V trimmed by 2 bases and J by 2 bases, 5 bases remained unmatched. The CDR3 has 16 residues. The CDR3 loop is CASSQLSGGTYNEQFF. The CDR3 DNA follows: TGTGCCAGCAGCCAACTAAGCGGGGGAACCTACAATGAGCAGTTCTTC.

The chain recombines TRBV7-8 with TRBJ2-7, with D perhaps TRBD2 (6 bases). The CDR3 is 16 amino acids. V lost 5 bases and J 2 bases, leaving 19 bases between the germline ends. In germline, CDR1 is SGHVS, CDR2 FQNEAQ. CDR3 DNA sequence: TGTGCCAGCAGCGGATTAGAGAGCGGGTTTACCTACGAGCAGTACTTC. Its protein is CASSGLESGFTYEQYF.

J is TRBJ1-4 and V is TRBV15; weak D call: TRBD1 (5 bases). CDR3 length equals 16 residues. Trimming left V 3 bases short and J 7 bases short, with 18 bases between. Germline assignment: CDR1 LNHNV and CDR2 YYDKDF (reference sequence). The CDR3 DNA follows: TGTGCCACCAGCAGGGACAATGGGGGGGTGAGTGAAAAACTGTTTTTT. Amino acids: CATSRDNGGVSEKLFF.

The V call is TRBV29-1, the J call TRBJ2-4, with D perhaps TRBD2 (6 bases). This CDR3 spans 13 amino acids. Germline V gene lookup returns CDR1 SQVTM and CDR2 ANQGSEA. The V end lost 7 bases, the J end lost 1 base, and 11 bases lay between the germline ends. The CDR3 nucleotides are TGCAGCGGAAGTGGGGGGGCCAAAAACATTCAGTACTTC. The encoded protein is CSGSGGAKNIQYF.

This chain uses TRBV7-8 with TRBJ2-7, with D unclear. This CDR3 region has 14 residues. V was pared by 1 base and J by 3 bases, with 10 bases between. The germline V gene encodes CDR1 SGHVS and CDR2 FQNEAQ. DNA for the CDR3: TGTGCCAGCAGCTTAGGCGGCAGCTTCTACGAGCAGTACTTC. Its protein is CASSLGGSFYEQYF.

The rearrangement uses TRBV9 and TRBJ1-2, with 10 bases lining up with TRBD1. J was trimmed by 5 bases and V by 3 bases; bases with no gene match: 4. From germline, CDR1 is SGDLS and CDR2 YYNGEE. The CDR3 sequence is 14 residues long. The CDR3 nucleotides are TGTGCCAGCAGCGAAGGGACAGGGGAGTATGGCTACACCTTC. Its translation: CASSEGTGEYGYTF.

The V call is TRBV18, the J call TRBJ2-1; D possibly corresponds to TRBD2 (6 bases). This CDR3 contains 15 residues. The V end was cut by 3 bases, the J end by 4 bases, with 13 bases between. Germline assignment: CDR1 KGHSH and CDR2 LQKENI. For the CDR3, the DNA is TGTGCCAGCTCACCGACGATACTAGCTTACAATGAGCAGTTCTTC. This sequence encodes CASSPTILAYNEQFF.